This TCR beta chain derives from a study of blood T cell repertoires in COVID-19. Study-wide context: Sites in the United States, Italy and Spain provided acute and convalescent COVID-19 samples. Sample material is recorded as cDNA or gDNA derived from T cells, B-cell-depleted T cells, or PBMCs.

Study processing details: Reference gene primers were amplified, and this amplification served to estimate nucleated cell counts. Profiled with immunoSEQ multiplex PCR; TCRdb holds only in-frame clones, not every one. The DNA gave D and trimming, while V, J and clone size come from that table. In the table there are tens of thousands of clones, 80% to 85% of which are singletons. The CDR3 consists of 17 residues. Germline V lookup: CDR1 LNHNV, CDR2 YYDKDF (reference sequence). The J segment lost 9 bases and the V segment lost 0 bases, leaving 11 bases of the junction unmatched. The V and J genes are TRBV15 and TRBJ2-1, with TRBD2 matching over 10 bases. Sequencing used peripheral blood. The TCR was taken from an elderly man with acute or convalescent COVID-19. The CDR3 DNA reads TGTGCCACCAGCAGAGATCAGCCTAGCGGGAGCGGCGGTGAGCAGTTCTTC. Translated: CATSRDQPSGSGGEQFF. The full variable domain, completed using reference TRBV15 and TRBJ2-1, is DAMVIQNPRYQVTQFGKPVTLSCSQTLNHNVMYWYQQKSSQAPKLLFHYYDKDFNNEADTPDNFQSRRPNTSFCFLDIRSPGLGDTAMYLCATSRDQPSGSGGEQFFGPGTRLTVL.